This T cell receptor beta chain was sequenced for a study of type 1 and type 2 diabetes patients. Looking at the study overall: Across the study, about 19,000,000 paired-end reads were produced. Points from the study as a whole: In type 2 diabetes, highly-expanded CD4+ clones took a median approximately 3.6% of reads.

Points on this clonotype: Its antigen is not identified.

Genomic DNA was the PCR template. Multiplex PCR with 30 forward and 13 reverse primers amplified the TCR beta CDR3. TCRdb fed the multiplex PCR reads into MiXCR, producing one record per CDR3 protein. The table has about 270,000 distinct CDR3 sequences, around 47% seen once. CDR3 length: 22 residues. From germline, CDR1 is SGHTA and CDR2 FQGNSA. The J segment lost 0 bases and the V segment lost 0 bases, leaving 18 bases of the junction unmatched. Material: peripheral blood mononuclear cells (PBMCs). This chain links TRBV7-2 with TRBJ1-3; 9 nucleotides match TRBD1. This receptor was obtained from a man between 18 and 29 years old with type 2 diabetes. CDR3 in amino acids: CASSLALKRTGDNLYSGNTIYF. Written as DNA, the CDR3 is TGTGCCAGCAGCTTAGCGCTAAAGCGGACAGGGGATAATCTTTACTCTGGAAACACCATATATTTT.